The sequence of this T cell receptor beta chain was determined in a study of response to subunit inactivated influenza vaccine. Findings and caveats of the study: The study's authors posited that every seasonal influenza vaccination enlists few new T cells.

V trimming: 6 bases; J trimming: 2 bases; junction bases outside the gene matches: 10. The CDR3 has 15 amino acids. Germline V lookup: CDR1 DFQATT, CDR2 SNEGSKA (reference sequence). To note about this clonotype: No antigen is known for it.

TCRdb re-called the RT-PCR reads through MiXCR, storing one row per CDR3 protein. The sample has hundreds of thousands of distinct CDR3 sequences, 10% to 15% seen once. The sequence was collected from a man aged 50-60 years who received an inactivated influenza vaccine. This material consisted of PBMCs from blood, taken roughly 48 days after vaccination. The chain uses TRBV20-1 and TRBJ1-5, with 7 bases aligning to TRBD1. CDR3 sequence: CSARKGAMGNQPQHF. The CDR3 DNA reads TGCAGTGCGAGAAAGGGGGCAATGGGCAATCAGCCCCAGCATTTT.